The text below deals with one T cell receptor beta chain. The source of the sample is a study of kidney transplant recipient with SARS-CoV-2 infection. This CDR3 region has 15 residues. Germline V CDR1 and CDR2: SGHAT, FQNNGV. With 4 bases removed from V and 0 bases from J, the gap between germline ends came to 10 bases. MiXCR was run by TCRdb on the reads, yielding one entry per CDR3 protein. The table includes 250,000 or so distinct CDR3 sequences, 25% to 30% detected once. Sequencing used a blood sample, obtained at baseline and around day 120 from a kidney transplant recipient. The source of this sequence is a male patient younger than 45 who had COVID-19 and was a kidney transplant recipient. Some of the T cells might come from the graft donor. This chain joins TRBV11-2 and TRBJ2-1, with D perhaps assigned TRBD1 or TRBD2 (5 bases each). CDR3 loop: CASSWDVSSYNEQFF. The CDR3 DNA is TGTGCCAGCAGCTGGGACGTGAGCTCCTACAATGAGCAGTTCTTC.